This is a list of T cell receptor beta chains from one sample in a study of beta chain features in type 1 diabetes. Clones were sequenced by immunoSEQ multiplex PCR, and TCRdb holds only the in-frame ones, with some missing. Found here are 60,000 or so clones, approximately 52% of them singletons; the top ten hold around 2.5%. Source material: Tregs from blood. The receptors come from a woman between 40 and 50 years old with type 1 diabetes. Each CDR3 is given with its conserved first and last residue. D genes are given only for firm matches. Expanded clones are given a class, and other clones once, few, many or no size at all.

TRBJ2-5	14	TRBD2	TRBV7-2	few	CASSLGLAGETQYF	TGTGCCAGCAGCCTCGGACTAGCTGGAGAGACCCAGTACTTC
TRBJ1-6	15	NA	TRBV28	NA	CASSLGAGANSPLHF	TGTGCCAGCAGTTTAGGGGCAGGGGCCAATTCACCCCTCCACTTT
TRBJ1-1	13	TRBD1	TRBV11-2	few	CASSQGQGLEAFF	TGTGCCAGCAGTCAGGGACAGGGGCTTGAAGCTTTCTTT
TRBJ2-7	12	NA	TRBV25-1	NA	CASSEQGYEQYF	TGTGCCAGCAGTGAACAGGGTTACGAGCAGTACTTC
TRBJ2-2	15	TRBD1	TRBV6-5	few	CASIGDRRNTGELFF	TGTGCCAGCATCGGGGACAGGAGGAACACCGGGGAGCTGTTTTTT
TRBJ2-2	13	NA	TRBV7-3	medium-sized	CASSSRATGELFF	TGTGCCAGCAGCTCCAGGGCGACCGGGGAGCTGTTTTTT
TRBJ2-1	13	NA	TRBV6-5	many	CASRGEVAATQFF	TGTGCCAGCAGGGGAGAGGTAGCAGCGACGCAGTTCTTC
TRBJ1-5	15	NA	TRBV7-2	NA	CASSSTAYSNQPQHF	TGTGCCAGCAGCTCTACTGCCTATAGCAATCAGCCCCAGCATTTT
TRBJ1-5	16	TRBD1	TRBV19	once	CASSKNRDRTYQPQHF	TGTGCCAGTAGTAAAAACCGGGACAGGACTTATCAGCCCCAGCATTTT
TRBJ1-6	15	NA	TRBV19	NA	CASTPQEHENSPLHF	TGTGCCAGCACCCCCCAGGAACATGAGAACTCACCCCTCCACTTT
TRBJ2-7	12	NA	TRBV9	NA	CASSVSGAEQYF	TGTGCCAGCAGCGTCTCAGGGGCCGAGCAGTACTTC
TRBJ1-2	15	TRBD1	TRBV28	NA	CASTSTGEINYGYTF	TGTGCCAGCACCTCGACAGGGGAGATAAACTATGGCTACACCTTC
TRBJ2-5	16	TRBD2	TRBV2	NA	CASGMGLAGGQETQYF	TGTGCCAGCGGAATGGGACTAGCGGGGGGACAAGAGACCCAGTACTTC
TRBJ2-3	13	NA	TRBV5-4	NA	CASSLEHTDTQYF	TGTGCCAGCAGCTTGGAACACACAGATACGCAGTATTTT
TRBJ2-3	14	TRBD2	TRBV7-3	NA	CASSSSGATDTQYF	TGTGCCAGCAGCTCCAGCGGGGCCACAGATACGCAGTATTTT
TRBJ2-7	15	TRBD2	TRBV28	NA	CASRPATSGHYEQYF	TGTGCCAGCAGACCGGCGACTAGCGGACATTACGAGCAGTACTTC
TRBJ1-1	14	NA	TRBV4-2	NA	CASSWRTATGEAFF	TGTGCCAGCAGCTGGAGAACGGCGACGGGTGAAGCTTTCTTT
TRBJ2-7	16	TRBD2	TRBV7-2	NA	CASSLAQAGAHGEQYF	TGTGCCAGCAGCTTAGCGCAAGCGGGGGCCCATGGAGAGCAGTACTTC
TRBJ2-1	14	NA	TRBV5-4	NA	CASNINLAGAKQFF	TGTGCCAGCAACATAAATCTTGCAGGGGCCAAGCAGTTCTTC
TRBJ2-3	14	NA	TRBV2	few	CASALGQLTDTQYF	TGTGCCAGTGCCTTGGGGCAGCTCACAGATACGCAGTATTTT
TRBJ2-5	13	TRBD2	TRBV30	NA	CAFGTSGTETQYF	TGTGCCTTCGGGACTAGCGGGACGGAGACCCAGTACTTC
TRBJ1-6	15	NA	TRBV2	NA	CASKGMTRRESPLHF	TGTGCCAGCAAGGGGATGACCCGAAGGGAATCACCCCTCCACTTT
TRBJ2-7	14	NA	TRBV18	NA	CASSSSTVPYEQYF	TGTGCCAGCTCATCCTCTACGGTTCCCTACGAGCAGTACTTC
TRBJ1-1	13	NA	TRBV6-1	NA	CASTDTLNTEAFF	TGTGCCAGCACGGACACATTGAACACTGAAGCTTTCTTT
TRBJ2-7	14	NA	TRBV23-1	few	CASSQWAAAYEQYF	TGCGCCAGCAGTCAGTGGGCCGCCGCCTACGAGCAGTACTTC
TRBJ2-3	14	NA	TRBV7-3	NA	CASKKGGGADTQYF	TGTGCCAGCAAAAAAGGGGGAGGGGCCGATACGCAGTATTTT
TRBJ1-1	14	TRBD1	TRBV7-3	NA	CASSSDRGSTEAFF	TGTGCCAGCAGCTCGGACAGGGGCAGCACTGAAGCTTTCTTT
TRBJ1-2	14	TRBD1	TRBV19	NA	CASIRTGNDYGYTF	TGTGCCAGTATCCGGACAGGGAATGACTATGGCTACACCTTC